The present entry profiles one TCR beta chain with its context. Its matching antigen is unknown. Survey-level immunoSEQ v3.0 assays were run. Only in-frame clones appear in the TCRdb table, and some are missing; sequencing was by immunoSEQ multiplex PCR. This sample has tens of thousands of clones; roughly 87% occur once, and the top ten carry under 1.3%. This entry is derived from a study of long-term antiretroviral therapy in people with HIV. Whole-study results and caveats: No data on ART adherence, viral resistance or therapy changes.

Donors needed at least one pre-ART PBMC sample plus at least two post-ART samples. This CDR3 has 13 residues. Deletions cut 8 bases from V and 5 bases from J, with 15 bases between. Germline CDR1 and CDR2: MDHEN and SYDVKM. The sequence came from a man aged 50-60 years with HIV. The material sequenced was unsorted PBMCs, taken 2 years after starting antiretroviral therapy. The chain uses TRBV28 and TRBJ1-1; D is ambiguous. CDR3 loop: CASRAVRETEAFF. DNA of the CDR3: TGTGCCAGCCGGGCCGTAAGGGAGACTGAAGCTTTCTTT.